This T cell receptor beta chain was sequenced during a study of control samples from healthy donors and cancer patients. The data were produced by immunoSEQ multiplex PCR, yet TCRdb's version contains in-frame clones alone and is incomplete. Here the sample spans 150,000 to 200,000 clones, about 90% being singletons. V was pared by 1 base and J by 3 bases, with 8 bases between. There are 14 residues in the CDR3. In germline, CDR1 is KGHDR, CDR2 SFDVKD. Sequencing was carried out using blood. The sequence came from a woman aged 45-65 years in good health. The J gene is TRBJ1-2, the V gene TRBV24-1; D uncertain. The CDR3 spells CATSDFEQHYGYTF. DNA for the CDR3: TGTGCCACCAGTGATTTTGAACAGCACTATGGCTACACCTTC.